What follows are 25 T cell receptor beta chains derived from one specimen sequenced in a study of T-cell reconstitution after alpha-beta-depleted transplantation in children (dated by TCRdb to between 2015 and 2016). To prepare the library, PCR was applied. These reads were obtained on an Illumina HiSeq 2500. TCR library preparation used molecular barcoding, with unique molecular identifiers applied to normalize quantification of the TCRbeta repertoire. TCRdb reprocessed the public reads (quality trimming at Q25 with fastp, clone calling with MiXCR) and kept in-frame beta chains. All rows with the same CDR3 protein become a single entry with the most common DNA and genes. Present in this sample are about 490,000 distinct CDR3 sequences, roughly 10% of which were seen just once. The ten most abundant clones make up around 2% of the sample. The sample's treatment or condition, from its label and the paper: allogeneic hematopoietic cell transplantation with graft depleted of TCRalphabeta T cells and CD19 B cells.

This material consisted of PBMCs, taken before TCRalphabeta/CD19-depleted stem cell transplant. These receptors all come from a child aged 2 to 10 with inherited bone marrow failure, due to receive a stem cell transplant.

Ten or more counts support this clonotype. The chain is built from TRBV11-2 and TRBJ2-2; TRBD2 might be the D (6 bases). V lost 0 bases and J 7 bases, leaving 21 bases between the germline ends. The CDR3 has 18 residues. The germline gives CDR1 SGHAT, CDR2 FQNNGV. DNA of the CDR3: TGTGCCAGCAGCTTAGAGGGGCGGCTAGCGATGACCGGCGGGGAGCTGTTTTTT. Translated, it gives CASSLEGRLAMTGGELFF.

With respect to this clonotype: The junction and the germline gene differ at one end; a read error may be behind it. The chain couples TRBV11-2 to TRBJ1-1, with D perhaps TRBD1 (5 bases). The germline V gene encodes CDR1 SGHAT and CDR2 FQNNGV. This CDR3 comprises 16 residues. The CDR3 nucleotides are TGTTCCAGCAGCTTAGACTTTCTCCCGTCGGGGACCGAAGCTTTCTTT. It codes for CSSSLDFLPSGTEAFF.

The chain carries TRBV30 and TRBJ2-7, with D possibly TRBD2 on 5 matching bases. Germline V gene data show CDR1 as GTSNPN and CDR2 as SVGIG (reference sequence). CDR3 size: 15 residues. Trimming took off 5 bases at V and 2 bases at J, with 19 bases between the two ends. The CDR3 reads CAWGAGGTTTYEQYF. The CDR3 DNA follows: TGTGCCTGGGGTGCCGGAGGTACTACTACCTACGAGCAGTACTTC.

This clonotype showed up many times. The rearrangement joins TRBV11-2 to TRBJ2-3; 11 bases line up with TRBD2. The CDR3 runs 15 residues. With 5 bases clipped from V and 4 bases from J, the junction kept 5 bases outside the gene matches. From germline, CDR1 is SGHAT and CDR2 FQNNGV. The CDR3 loop reads CASSILAGAPDTQYF. The CDR3 DNA sequence: TGTGCCAGCAGCATACTAGCGGGAGCACCAGATACGCAGTATTTT.

This clonotype was seen repeatedly, ten times or more. CDR3: CASSLNSGRLETQYF. CDR3 DNA sequence: TGCGCCAGCAGTTTGAATAGCGGGAGATTGGAGACCCAGTACTTC. The chain recombines TRBV5-1 with TRBJ2-5; TRBD2 aligns across 9 bases. This CDR3 has 15 amino acids. The J segment lost 5 bases and the V segment lost 5 bases, leaving 10 bases of the junction unmatched. Germline CDR1 is SGHRS and CDR2 is YFSETQ.

This clonotype turned up a few times. The chain links TRBV20-1 to TRBJ2-1; D tentatively fits TRBD1 or TRBD2 (5 bases each). With 0 bases removed from V and 8 bases from J, the gap between germline ends came to 17 bases. There are 15 residues in the CDR3. Germline CDR1 and CDR2: DFQATT and SNEGSKA (reference sequence). The CDR3 spells CSARDWGSTGDEQFF. The CDR3 DNA reads TGCAGTGCTAGAGATTGGGGGTCGACTGGGGATGAGCAGTTCTTC.

This clonotype was seen many times. The chain uses TRBV11-2 and TRBJ2-7; TRBD2 matches at 10 bases. V lost 4 bases and J lost 4; bases outside the gene matches: 7. Germline V CDR1 and CDR2: SGHAT, FQNNGV. This CDR3 region has 15 residues. The CDR3 DNA is TGTGCCAGCAGCTCGACGAGCGGGAGGGATTACGAGCAGTACTTC. It encodes CASSSTSGRDYEQYF.

This clonotype was seen many times. The J gene is TRBJ2-7, the V gene TRBV10-2, with 7 bases identical to TRBD1. From germline, CDR1 is WSHSY and CDR2 SAAADI. Trimming removed 8 bases from V and 5 bases from J; junction bases left unmatched: 3. CDR3 length: 11 amino acids. The CDR3 region has the DNA TGCGCCAGCTACAGGGGCGACGAGCAGTACTTC. Residues: CASYRGDEQYF.

This clonotype was counted at least ten times. The V call is TRBV11-2, the J call TRBJ2-1, with 8 bases lining up with TRBD1. Germline V lookup: CDR1 SGHAT, CDR2 FQNNGV. The CDR3 is 13 residues long. The trim removed 5 bases at V and 9 bases at J, leaving 6 bases unmatched. The CDR3, as DNA: TGTGCCAGCAGCCAGACAGGGGATCCTGAGCAGTTCTTC. It specifies CASSQTGDPEQFF. Variable domain in full (rest from reference TRBV11-2 and TRBJ2-1): EAGVAQSPRYKIIEKRQSVAFWCNPISGHATLYWYQQILGQGPKLLIQFQNNGVVDDSQLPKDRFSAERLKGVDSTLKIQPAKLEDSAVYLCASSQTGDPEQFFGPGTRLTVL.

This clonotype has a count of ten or more. The rearrangement joins TRBV20-1 to TRBJ2-3, with a weak D call TRBD1 (6 bases). Between the trimmed V and J ends, which lost 7 bases and 2 bases, there was a span of 16 bases. Looked up from germline, CDR1 is DFQATT and CDR2 is SNEGSKA (reference sequence). The CDR3 spans 14 residues. CDR3 protein: CSGLQGPPTDTQYF. CDR3 in DNA: TGCAGTGGGTTGCAGGGGCCCCCCACAGATACGCAGTATTTT.

V usage is TRBV12-3 or TRBV12-4 and J usage is TRBJ2-5, with unresolved D. The CDR3 consists of 13 residues. Trimming removed 5 bases from V and 5 bases from J, with 12 bases in between. The CDR3 bases are TGTGCCAGCAGTCAATCGGCTTGGGAGACCCAGTACTTC. Protein sequence: CASSQSAWETQYF.

The V call is TRBV29-1, the J call TRBJ2-5, with 7 nucleotides matching TRBD2. The CDR3 consists of 14 residues. Looked up from germline, CDR1 is SQVTM and CDR2 is ANQGSEA. J gave up 0 bases and V 8 bases, and 9 bases lay outside the gene matches. The CDR3 region is CSIPTSAHQETQYF. DNA for the CDR3: TGCAGCATCCCTACTAGCGCCCACCAAGAGACCCAGTACTTC.

The chain joins TRBV6-2 or TRBV6-3 to TRBJ2-1, with D possibly matching TRBD1 (6 bases). Trimming took off 2 bases at V and 4 bases at J, with 12 bases between the two ends. The CDR3 extends over 15 amino acids. Germline lookup yields CDR1 MNHEY and CDR2 SVGEGT. The CDR3 region is CASSYGPGEYNEQFF. The CDR3 DNA sequence: TGTGCCAGCAGTTACGGGCCAGGGGAGTACAATGAGCAGTTCTTC.

This clonotype was observed many times. The chain combines TRBV27 with TRBJ2-5; 9 bases align to TRBD1. The CDR3 has 14 amino acids. The germline CDR1 and CDR2 sequences are MNHEY and SMNVEV (reference sequence). The V gene end was trimmed by 5 bases and the J gene end by 6 bases; junction bases not matched to a gene: 7. The CDR3 is CASSPHRGRKTQYF. CDR3 DNA: TGTGCCAGCAGTCCTCACAGGGGGCGGAAGACCCAGTACTTC.

This clonotype was counted at least ten times. V is TRBV7-9 and J is TRBJ2-7; the match to TRBD2 covers 12 bases. Trimming cost V 5 bases and J 2 bases; bases outside gene matches: 4. This CDR3 region has 15 residues. Germline assignment: CDR1 SEHNR and CDR2 FQNEAQ (reference sequence). The CDR3 here is CASSPGTSGPYEQYF. CDR3 nucleotides: TGTGCCAGCAGCCCGGGGACTAGCGGGCCCTACGAGCAGTACTTC.

This clonotype was observed at least ten times. The chain couples TRBV6-2 or TRBV6-3 to TRBJ1-5; possibly TRBD1 for D (5 bases). Germline loops: CDR1 MNHEY, CDR2 SVGEGT. This CDR3 is 14 amino acids long. The V gene lost 4 bases and the J gene lost 7 bases, with 14 bases spanning the gap. The CDR3 DNA follows: TGTGCCAGCAGTTTGGGGGAAGAGGAGCAGCCCCAGCATTTT. The encoded protein is CASSLGEEEQPQHF.

The J gene is TRBJ2-5, the V gene TRBV20-1; TRBD1 aligns across 8 bases. The CDR3 is 13 amino acids. CDR1 is DFQATT and CDR2 is SNEGSKA in the germline V gene (reference sequence). The V gene end was trimmed by 6 bases and the J gene end by 4 bases; junction bases not matched to a gene: 7. CDR3 nucleotide sequence: TGCAGTGCCTCCAGGGACAGGCGAGAGACCCAGTACTTC. It translates to CSASRDRRETQYF.

This clonotype was detected ten times or more. The chain links TRBV6-2 or TRBV6-3 to TRBJ2-1; 11 positions match TRBD2. The germline CDR1 and CDR2 sequences are MNHEY and SVGEGT. Trimming cost V 0 bases and J 4 bases; bases outside gene matches: 8. The CDR3 runs to 18 residues. Written as DNA, the CDR3 is TGTGCCAGCAGTTACTCGAAGTCCCTAGCGGGGGGATACAATGAGCAGTTCTTC. Translating it yields CASSYSKSLAGGYNEQFF.

In its sample, this clonotype was seen many times. The chain combines TRBV15 with TRBJ1-2; D not resolved. The germline gives CDR1 LNHNV, CDR2 YYDKDF (reference sequence). This CDR3 contains 13 residues. V gave up 2 bases and J gave up 8 bases, with 12 bases separating them. The DNA for the CDR3 is TGTGCCACCAGCAGACGGTTTACGGAGGGCTACACCTTC. Translated: CATSRRFTEGYTF. The full variable domain, completed using reference TRBV15 and TRBJ1-2, is DAMVIQNPRYQVTQFGKPVTLSCSQTLNHNVMYWYQQKSSQAPKLLFHYYDKDFNNEADTPDNFQSRRPNTSFCFLDIRSPGLGDTAMYLCATSRRFTEGYTFGSGTRLTVV.

The chain has TRBV19 and TRBJ2-1; D is possibly TRBD2 (6 bases). Germline V gives CDR1 LNHDA, CDR2 SQIVND (reference sequence). The V end was cut by 3 bases, the J end by 0 bases, with 9 bases between. This CDR3 comprises 15 residues. DNA of the CDR3: TGTGCCAGTAGTATGGTCGGGAGCTCCTACAATGAGCAGTTCTTC. Translated, it gives CASSMVGSSYNEQFF.

This clonotype was recorded at least ten times. This sequence joins TRBV9 and TRBJ2-4; D is perhaps TRBD2 (7 bases). Germline loops: CDR1 SGDLS, CDR2 YYNGEE. The CDR3 runs to 15 residues. Trimming stripped 2 bases from V and 3 bases from J, with 12 bases between. The CDR3 DNA reads as TGTGCCAGCAGCGTTGGGGGAGGGGGCAAAAACATTCAGTACTTC. Protein sequence: CASSVGGGGKNIQYF.

The CDR3 sequence: CASSQDGDSQTGELFF. The CDR3 DNA follows: TGCGCCAGCAGCCAAGATGGAGACAGTCAGACCGGGGAGCTGTTTTTT. This rearrangement joins TRBV4-3 to TRBJ2-2; the D gene is possibly TRBD1 (5 bases). This CDR3 has 16 amino acids. The germline CDR1 and CDR2 sequences are LGHNA and YSLEER. V was pared by 0 bases and J by 5 bases, with 13 bases between.

This clonotype was counted at least ten times. The J gene is TRBJ1-2, the V gene TRBV7-2; tentative D call: TRBD1 (5 bases). V was shortened by 1 base and J by 7 bases, with 13 bases between the two germline ends. CDR3 length: 14 amino acids. From germline, CDR1 is SGHTA and CDR2 FQGNSA. The CDR3 DNA follows: TGTGCCAGCAGCTTAGGTCCAGGGTTCCTTGGCTACACCTTC. It codes for CASSLGPGFLGYTF.

The table lists this clonotype with many counts. CDR3 nucleotides: TGTGCCAGCAGCTTAGAGACACGACTAGCGGGAGCGCAGAATGAGCAGTTCTTC. It encodes CASSLETRLAGAQNEQFF. The chain carries TRBV11-2 and TRBJ2-1; TRBD2 agrees at 12 bases. The CDR3 runs to 18 residues. The germline CDR1 and CDR2 sequences are SGHAT and FQNNGV. V lost 0 bases and J lost 7; bases outside the gene matches: 10.

There are a few counts of this clonotype. This sequence joins TRBV12-3 or TRBV12-4 and TRBJ2-3, with 10 bases fitting TRBD2. V dropped 6 bases and J dropped 6; count of bases not matched to a gene: 12. This CDR3 has 16 amino acids. The CDR3 spells CASSYRSGRALDTQYF. Written as DNA, the CDR3 is TGTGCCAGCAGCTATCGGAGCGGGAGGGCCCTGGATACGCAGTATTTT.